Each of the 15 T cell receptor beta chains below was sequenced from the same sample in a study of beta chain features in type 1 diabetes. Findings and limits, study-wide: Patients with Type 1 diabetes showed moderately but significantly shorter TCRB CDR3s in all four CD4+ subsets.

Reverse transcribing all isolated RNA meant expressed TCRB transcripts were sequenced. The protocol was immunoSEQ multiplex PCR, while the TCRdb copy is restricted to in-frame clones and leaves out a portion. The table shows roughly 330,000 clones, with approximately 13% occurring only once. These TCRs are of unknown antigen specificity. Sequenced material: naive CD4+ T cells from blood. The receptors derive from a woman younger than 30 with type 1 diabetes.

This CDR3 reads CASSLPPGQVWYGYTF. The CDR3 DNA sequence: TGTGCCAGCAGTCTCCCCCCGGGACAGGTTTGGTATGGCTACACCTTC. This sequence joins TRBV28 and TRBJ1-2, with 8 bases that match TRBD1. Germline V gene lookup returns CDR1 MDHEN and CDR2 SYDVKM. CDR3 length: 16 residues. The V segment lost 5 bases and the J segment 5 bases; nucleotides outside the gene matches: 13.

This clone has just a few counts. This rearrangement joins TRBV5-4 to TRBJ2-5, with D perhaps matching TRBD2 (5 bases). The length of the CDR3 is 14 residues. From germline, CDR1 is SGHNT and CDR2 YYREEE (reference sequence). Trimming removed 4 bases at V and 5 bases at J, with 15 bases between. CDR3 bases: TGTGCCAGCAGCACCAAGACCCGCGGGGAGACCCAGTACTTC. Amino acid sequence: CASSTKTRGETQYF.

This clone appeared a few times. V gene TRBV13 combines with J gene TRBJ1-4; D gene unclear. In germline, CDR1 is PRHDT, CDR2 FYEKMQ (reference sequence). There are 12 residues in the CDR3. Between the trimmed V and J ends, which lost 4 bases and 3 bases, there was a span of 3 bases. DNA for the CDR3: TGTGCCAGCAGCTCCTCTAATGAAAAACTGTTTTTT. Translated, it gives CASSSSNEKLFF.

The V gene is TRBV7-9, the J gene TRBJ2-1; 9 nucleotides match TRBD2. This CDR3 has 15 residues. V gave up 5 bases and J gave up 7 bases; unmatched junction bases: 9. Germline CDR1 is SEHNR and CDR2 is FQNEAQ (reference sequence). CDR3 DNA: TGTGCCAGCAGCCGGCCGGGACTAGCATTGAATGAGCAGTTCTTC. This gives the protein CASSRPGLALNEQFF.

This clone was detected only a few times. V is TRBV5-4 and J is TRBJ2-3, with 8 positions matching TRBD2. The germline CDR1 and CDR2 sequences are SGHNT and YYREEE (reference sequence). V shed 4 bases, J shed 5 bases, and the junction held 15 bases outside the gene matches. This CDR3 comprises 17 residues. The CDR3 spells CASSPGGGAGVIDTQYF. DNA of the CDR3: TGTGCCAGCAGCCCCGGGGGCGGAGCGGGAGTTATAGATACGCAGTATTTT.

This clone was detected a few times. The V call is TRBV7-9, the J call TRBJ2-3, with D possibly matching TRBD2 (5 bases). Germline lookup yields CDR1 SEHNR and CDR2 FQNEAQ (reference sequence). This CDR3 has 16 amino acids. Trimming removed 1 base at V and 2 bases at J, with 13 bases between. For the CDR3, the DNA is TGTGCCAGCAGCTTAGGGGAGAGTCGGGTCACAGATACGCAGTATTTT. Its protein is CASSLGESRVTDTQYF.

The sample holds a few counts of this clone. The chain employs TRBV14 and TRBJ1-2; D perhaps matches TRBD1 (6 bases). The CDR3 has 14 amino acids. V gave up 2 bases and J gave up 3 bases, with 10 bases separating them. Germline loops: CDR1 SGHDN, CDR2 FVKESK. The CDR3 DNA sequence: TGTGCCAGCAGCCAATCAGGGGTTGACTATGGCTACACCTTC. Translated, it gives CASSQSGVDYGYTF.

This clone came up a few times. The chain carries TRBV28 and TRBJ2-7; unclear D gene. Deletions cut 5 bases from V and 5 bases from J, with 16 bases between. Germline V CDR1 and CDR2: MDHEN, SYDVKM. The CDR3 runs 14 residues. This CDR3 is CASSGSETGNEQYV. The CDR3 DNA follows: TGTGCCAGCAGTGGCTCGGAGACGGGTAACGAGCAGTACGTC.

The chain links TRBV18 to TRBJ2-5, with TRBD2 identical over 12 bases. Per germline, CDR1 KGHSH and CDR2 LQKENI. Trimming cost V 0 bases and J 1 base; bases outside gene matches: 3. This CDR3 is built from 17 residues. In DNA, the CDR3 is TGTGCCAGCTCACCACCCAGGACTAGCGGGGTCCAAGAGACCCAGTACTTC. Translation gives CASSPPRTSGVQETQYF.

As regards this clone: Other DNA sequences within the sample encode an identical CDR3. J is TRBJ2-5 and V is TRBV5-4; TRBD2 agrees at 11 bases. The CDR3 loop spans 14 amino acids. The trim removed 4 bases at V and 4 bases at J, leaving 3 bases unmatched. The germline CDR1 and CDR2 sequences are SGHNT and YYREEE (reference sequence). CDR3 sequence: CASSPGLAGETQYF. CDR3 nucleotides: TGTGCCAGCAGCCCCGGACTAGCGGGAGAGACCCAGTACTTC.

The chain has TRBV5-1 and TRBJ2-5; TRBD2 aligns across 12 bases. V lost 4 bases, J lost 4 bases, and 2 bases stayed unmatched. CDR1 is SGHRS and CDR2 is YFSETQ in the germline V gene. This CDR3 comprises 14 residues. This chain's CDR3 is CASSPGLAGETQYF. The CDR3 DNA is TGCGCCAGCAGCCCGGGACTAGCGGGAGAGACCCAGTACTTC. Together with reference TRBV5-1 and TRBJ2-5, the CDR3 gives the full variable domain: KAGVTQTPRYLIKTRGQQVTLSCSPISGHRSVSWYQQTPGQGLQFLFEYFSETQRNKGNFPGRFSGRQFSNSRSEMNVSTLELGDSALYLCASSPGLAGETQYFGPGTRLLVL.

The table lists this clone with a few counts. The chain couples TRBV11-3 to TRBJ1-3; a possible D gene is TRBD1 (6 bases). V dropped 4 bases and J dropped 2 bases, with 21 bases sitting between them. Per germline, CDR1 SGHNT and CDR2 YENEEA. The CDR3 length is 18 residues. As DNA, the CDR3 is TGTGCCAGCAGCTACCTCCCACATCGGGCAGGGGCTGGAAACACCATATATTTT. It is translated as CASSYLPHRAGAGNTIYF.

The DNA for the CDR3 is TGTGCCAGCAGTTTTGTTTGGGCTAGCGGGAGTGGCTCAGATACGCAGTATTTT. Translation gives CASSFVWASGSGSDTQYF. The V gene is TRBV28, the J gene TRBJ2-3, with 10 bases identical to TRBD2. CDR1 and CDR2 from the germline V gene are MDHEN and SYDVKM. The J segment lost 4 bases and the V segment lost 3 bases, leaving 13 bases of the junction unmatched. CDR3 length equals 18 residues.

This clone was found a few times. The CDR3 DNA reads TGCGCCAGCAGCCTATTTGGGCTAGCGGGAGGGGATAATGAGCAGTTCTTC. The encoded protein is CASSLFGLAGGDNEQFF. This chain joins TRBV4-1 and TRBJ2-1, with 12 bases matching TRBD2. Germline trimming cut 4 bases from V and 7 bases from J; bases unmatched to any gene: 11. The CDR3 is 17 residues long. The germline CDR1 and CDR2 sequences are MGHRA and YSYEKL.

The chain is built from TRBV28 and TRBJ2-7; a weak D match, TRBD1 (5 bases). CDR3 length equals 12 residues. V shed 5 bases and J shed 8 bases, with 13 bases lying between them. Per the germline V gene, CDR1 is MDHEN and CDR2 is SYDVKM. CDR3 DNA: TGTGCCAGCAGTCAGACAGACACGCAGCAGTACTTC. Its protein is CASSQTDTQQYF. Complete variable domain (other parts from reference TRBV28 and TRBJ2-7): DVKVTQSSRYLVKRTGEKVFLECVQDMDHENMFWYRQDPGLGLRLIYFSYDVKMKEKGDIPEGYSVSREKKERFSLILESASTNQTSMYLCASSQTDTQQYFGPGTRLTVT.